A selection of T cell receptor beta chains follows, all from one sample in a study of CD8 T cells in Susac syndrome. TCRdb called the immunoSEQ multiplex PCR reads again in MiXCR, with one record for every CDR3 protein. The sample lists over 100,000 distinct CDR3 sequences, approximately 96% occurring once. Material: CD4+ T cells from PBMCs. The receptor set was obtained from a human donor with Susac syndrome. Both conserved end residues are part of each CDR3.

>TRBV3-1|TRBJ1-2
CASSLEGANYGYTF
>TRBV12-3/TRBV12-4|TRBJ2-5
CASSSSPGAQYF
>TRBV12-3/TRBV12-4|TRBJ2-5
CASSFDGRQGETQYF
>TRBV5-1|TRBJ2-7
CASSLVSSNYEQYF
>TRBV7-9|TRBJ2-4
CASSSRQKGGGLDIQYF
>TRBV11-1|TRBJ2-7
CASSLQILYEQYF
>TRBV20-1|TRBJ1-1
CSASPLRGDTEAFF
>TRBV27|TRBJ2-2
CASSLRGTQDYTGELFF
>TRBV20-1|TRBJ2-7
CSAPGTGVSYEQYF
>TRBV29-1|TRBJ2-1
CSINRAGGGNEQFF
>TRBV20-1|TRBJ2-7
CSARVPGSYEQYF
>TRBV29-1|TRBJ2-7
CSVISGSEQYF
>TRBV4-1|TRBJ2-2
CASSQEWASGRAGTGELFF
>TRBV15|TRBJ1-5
CATGQGNNQPQHF
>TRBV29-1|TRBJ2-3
CSVEGGKRTDTQYF
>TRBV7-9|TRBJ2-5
CASSLDGTAQETQYF
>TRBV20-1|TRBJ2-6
CSASSLGQPGANVLTF
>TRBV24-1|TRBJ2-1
CATSDSRIDEQFF
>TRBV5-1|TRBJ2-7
CASSLGFGDEQYF
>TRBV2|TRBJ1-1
CGTNRGRGSEAFF
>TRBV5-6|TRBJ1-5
CASSLAGGRGQGQPQHF
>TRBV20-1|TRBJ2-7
CSAPRTSASYEQYF
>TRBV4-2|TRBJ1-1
CASSQFTGPGENTEAFF
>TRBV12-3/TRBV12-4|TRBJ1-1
CASSPRANTEAFF
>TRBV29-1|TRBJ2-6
CSVSGTGSGANVLTF
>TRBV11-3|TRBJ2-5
CASSSAGTQYF
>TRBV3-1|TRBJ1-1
CASSPGPMNTEAFF
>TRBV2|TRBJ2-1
CASGQGAMSSYNEQFF
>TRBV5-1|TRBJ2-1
CASSLARDTARDEQFF
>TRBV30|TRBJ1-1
CAWAKRQVGEAFF
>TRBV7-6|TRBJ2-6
CALGGDSGANVLTF
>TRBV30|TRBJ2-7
CAWSTVPFYEQYF
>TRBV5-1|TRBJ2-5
CASSLGQGAETQYF
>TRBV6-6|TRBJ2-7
CASSPGGSGAYEQYF
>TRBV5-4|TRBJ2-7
CASSLRDRYEQYF
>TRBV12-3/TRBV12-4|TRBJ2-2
CASSPQGTIGELFF
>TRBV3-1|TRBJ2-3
CASSQIPDTQYF
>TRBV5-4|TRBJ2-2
CASSPVPGQGSGSGELFF
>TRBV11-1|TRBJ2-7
CASSLRQVSSYEQYF
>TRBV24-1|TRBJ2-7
CATSDQLPGQDIPNLYEQYF
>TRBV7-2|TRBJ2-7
CASSLVAGTSSYEQYF
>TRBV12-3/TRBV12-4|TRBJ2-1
CASVTAYNEQFF
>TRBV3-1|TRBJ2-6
CASSLTLNLWANVLTF
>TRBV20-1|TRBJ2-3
CSARDASGTSGTDTQYF
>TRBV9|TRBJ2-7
CASGPGQAAYEQYF
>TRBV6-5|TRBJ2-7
CASSSTTYSYEQYF
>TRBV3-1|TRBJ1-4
CASSQDRASGEKLFF
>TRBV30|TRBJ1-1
CAWSVPGGPNTEAFF
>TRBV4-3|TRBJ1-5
CASSPDGRQPQHF
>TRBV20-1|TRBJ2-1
CSAGGPAKSSYNEQFF
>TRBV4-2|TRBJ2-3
CASTNTGAADTQYF
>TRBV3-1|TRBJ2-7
CASSQGLGGGYEQYF
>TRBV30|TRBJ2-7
CAWSQEVQRREQYF